The 3 T cell receptor beta chains in this list originate from one sample, sequenced in a study of cytomegalovirus exposure and HLA in healthy donors. With 60 Vbeta and 13 Jbeta primers, the PCR was carried out. The method was immunoSEQ multiplex PCR; TCRdb's version includes in-frame clones alone and lacks a portion of them. Found here are about 130,000 clones, approximately 82% of them singletons; the top ten hold approximately 1.5%. Material for sequencing was PBMCs. The receptors come from a female donor in good health and CMV-seronegative.

This chain links TRBV18 with TRBJ2-1; 12 bases are a match to TRBD2. The V segment lost 2 bases and the J segment 7 bases; nucleotides outside the gene matches: 3. This CDR3 contains 15 residues. Germline V gene lookup returns CDR1 KGHSH and CDR2 LQKENI. The CDR3 sequence is CASSPATSGGNEQFF. For the CDR3, the DNA is TGTGCCAGCTCACCAGCGACTAGCGGGGGAAATGAGCAGTTCTTC.

The V and J genes are TRBV27 and TRBJ2-3; possibly TRBD1 for D (6 bases). Trimming cost V 8 bases and J 2 bases, with 11 bases left between them. Germline CDR1 MNHEY, CDR2 SMNVEV (reference sequence). The CDR3 is 13 residues long. The CDR3 reads CASRQATTDTQYF. The CDR3 DNA sequence: TGTGCCAGCCGACAGGCGACCACAGATACGCAGTATTTT.

The chain combines TRBV5-4 with TRBJ2-3; TRBD2 agrees at 11 bases. Germline CDR1 SGHNT, CDR2 YYREEE (reference sequence). CDR3 length: 16 residues. Trimming at V came to 7 bases and at J to 0 bases, leaving 7 bases not matched to a gene. The CDR3 DNA is TGTGCCAGCGGCGTCCGGACTAGCGGGAGCACAGATACGCAGTATTTT. As protein: CASGVRTSGSTDTQYF.